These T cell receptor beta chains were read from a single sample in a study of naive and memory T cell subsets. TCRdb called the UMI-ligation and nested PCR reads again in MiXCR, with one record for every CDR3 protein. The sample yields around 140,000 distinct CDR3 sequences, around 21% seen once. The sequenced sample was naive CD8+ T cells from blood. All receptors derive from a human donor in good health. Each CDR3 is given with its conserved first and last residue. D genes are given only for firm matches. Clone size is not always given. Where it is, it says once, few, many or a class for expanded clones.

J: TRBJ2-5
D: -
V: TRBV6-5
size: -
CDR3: CASSYFPRKTGFQETQYF
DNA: TGTGCCAGCAGTTACTTCCCCCGCAAAACAGGGTTCCAAGAGACCCAGTACTTC

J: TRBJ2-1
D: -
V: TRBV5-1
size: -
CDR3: CASSPWGEVPQNEQFF
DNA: TGCGCCAGCAGCCCCTGGGGCGAGGTACCACAAAATGAGCAGTTCTTC

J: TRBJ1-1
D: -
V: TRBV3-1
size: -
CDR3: CASSPSRDTEAFF
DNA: TGTGCCAGCAGCCCGAGCAGGGACACTGAAGCTTTCTTT

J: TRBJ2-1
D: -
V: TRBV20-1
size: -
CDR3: CSARDLQRRVNEQFF
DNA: TGCAGTGCTAGAGATTTGCAGCGGAGGGTCAATGAGCAGTTCTTC

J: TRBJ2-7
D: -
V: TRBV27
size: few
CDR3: CASSGVSYDEQYF
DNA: TGTGCCAGCAGCGGGGTTTCATACGACGAGCAGTACTTC

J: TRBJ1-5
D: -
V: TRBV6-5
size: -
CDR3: CASGYQPQHF
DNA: TGTGCCAGCGGATATCAGCCCCAGCATTTT

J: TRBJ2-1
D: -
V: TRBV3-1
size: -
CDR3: CATRDSGTYNEQFF
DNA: TGTGCCACCAGGGACAGCGGGACTTACAATGAGCAGTTCTTC

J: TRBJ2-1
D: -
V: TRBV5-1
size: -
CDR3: CASSLEGAYNEQFF
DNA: TGCGCCAGCAGCTTGGAGGGTGCTTACAATGAGCAGTTCTTC

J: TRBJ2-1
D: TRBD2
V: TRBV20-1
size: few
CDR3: CSATLGAGGGEQFF
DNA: TGCAGTGCCACCCTGGGGGCGGGAGGAGGTGAGCAGTTCTTC

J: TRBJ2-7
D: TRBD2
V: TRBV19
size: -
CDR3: CASSLEGGAYEQYF
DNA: TGTGCCAGTAGCTTGGAGGGAGGGGCTTACGAGCAGTACTTC

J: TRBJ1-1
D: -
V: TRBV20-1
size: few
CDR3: CSARDGTNTEAFF
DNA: TGCAGTGCTAGAGATGGGACGAACACTGAAGCTTTCTTT

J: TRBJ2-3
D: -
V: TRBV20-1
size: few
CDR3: CAPTQAEQSDTQYF
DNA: TGCGCTCCTACCCAGGCCGAGCAATCAGATACGCAGTATTTT

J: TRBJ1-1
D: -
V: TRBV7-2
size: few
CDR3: CASSLASGPLTEAFF
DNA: TGTGCCAGCAGCTTAGCTTCTGGTCCGTTAACTGAAGCTTTCTTT

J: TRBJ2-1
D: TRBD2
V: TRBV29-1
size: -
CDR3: CSVGLVGYEQFF
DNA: TGCAGCGTGGGACTAGTTGGCTATGAGCAGTTCTTC

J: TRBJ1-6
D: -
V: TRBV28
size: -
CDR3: CASSHNGGQIYNSPLHF
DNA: TGTGCCAGCAGTCATAACGGAGGACAGATCTATAATTCACCCCTCCACTTT

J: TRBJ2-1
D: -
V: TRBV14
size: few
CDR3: CASSPREAISYNEQFF
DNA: TGTGCCAGCAGTCCAAGGGAGGCGATCTCCTACAATGAGCAGTTCTTC

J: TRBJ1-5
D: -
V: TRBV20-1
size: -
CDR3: CSASRVGGSSNQPQHF
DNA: TGCAGTGCTAGCAGGGTGGGAGGGTCTAGCAATCAGCCCCAGCATTTT

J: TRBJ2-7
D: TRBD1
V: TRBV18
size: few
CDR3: CASSPTGTEPNEQYF
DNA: TGTGCCAGCTCACCCACCGGGACAGAACCCAACGAGCAGTACTTC

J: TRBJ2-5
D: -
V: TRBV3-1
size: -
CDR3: CASSLTEYQETQYF
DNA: TGTGCCAGCAGCCTAACAGAGTACCAAGAGACCCAGTACTTC

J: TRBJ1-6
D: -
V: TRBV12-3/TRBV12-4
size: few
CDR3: CASRPDIGHSPLHF
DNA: TGTGCCAGCAGACCGGACATAGGCCATTCACCCCTCCACTTT

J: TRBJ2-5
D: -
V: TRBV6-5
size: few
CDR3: CASSGGQIQETQYF
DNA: TGTGCCAGCTCGGGGGGACAGATCCAAGAGACCCAGTACTTC

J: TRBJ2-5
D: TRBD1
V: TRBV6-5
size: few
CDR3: CASSQGVPILQETQYF
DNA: TGTGCCAGCAGCCAGGGGGTACCTATACTCCAAGAGACCCAGTACTTC

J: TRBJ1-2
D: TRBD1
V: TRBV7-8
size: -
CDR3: CASSLPPHRGQLNYGYTF
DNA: TGTGCCAGCAGCCTACCCCCCCACAGGGGGCAACTGAACTATGGCTACACCTTC

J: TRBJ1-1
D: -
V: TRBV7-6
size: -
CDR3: CASSLAAGKNTEAFF
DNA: TGTGCCAGCAGCTTAGCGGCAGGGAAGAACACTGAAGCTTTCTTT

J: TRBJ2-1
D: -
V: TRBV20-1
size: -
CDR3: CSARVALEQFF
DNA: TGCAGTGCTAGAGTGGCGCTTGAGCAGTTCTTC

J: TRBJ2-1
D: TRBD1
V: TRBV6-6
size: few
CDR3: CASSSMGQGNEQFF
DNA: TGTGCCAGCAGTTCAATGGGACAGGGGAATGAGCAGTTCTTC

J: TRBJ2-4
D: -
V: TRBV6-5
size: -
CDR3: CASSSGNIQYF
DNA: TGTGCCAGCAGTTCCGGTAACATTCAGTACTTC

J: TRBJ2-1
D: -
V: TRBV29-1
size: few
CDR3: CSVEGGLNEQFF
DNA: TGCAGCGTTGAAGGGGGCTTAAATGAGCAGTTCTTC

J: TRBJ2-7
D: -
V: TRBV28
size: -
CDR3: CASSLTGTLSYEQYF
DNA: TGTGCCAGCAGTTTAACGGGGACTCTCTCCTACGAGCAGTACTTC

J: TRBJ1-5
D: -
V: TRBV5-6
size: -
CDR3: CASSDWGNQPQHF
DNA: TGTGCCAGCAGTGACTGGGGTAATCAGCCCCAGCATTTT

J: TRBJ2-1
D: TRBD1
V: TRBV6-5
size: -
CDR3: CASTAGTALYNEQFF
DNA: TGTGCCAGCACCGCCGGGACAGCCCTCTACAATGAGCAGTTCTTC

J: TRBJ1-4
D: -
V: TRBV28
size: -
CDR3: CASSFLGGKLFF
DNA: TGTGCCAGCAGTTTTCTTGGCGGGAAACTGTTTTTT

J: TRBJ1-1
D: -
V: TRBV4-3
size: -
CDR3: CASSGAGDTEAFF
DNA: TGCGCCAGCAGTGGAGCCGGGGACACTGAAGCTTTCTTT

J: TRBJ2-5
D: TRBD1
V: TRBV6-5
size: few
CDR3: CASSSTGGEETQYF
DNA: TGTGCCAGCAGTTCGACAGGGGGGGAAGAGACCCAGTACTTC

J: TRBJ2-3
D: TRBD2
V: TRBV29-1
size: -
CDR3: CSVEELGLAEHTDTQYF
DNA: TGCAGCGTTGAAGAACTGGGACTAGCGGAACACACAGATACGCAGTATTTT

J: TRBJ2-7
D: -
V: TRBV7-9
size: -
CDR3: CASSPRERWFEQYF
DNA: TGTGCCAGCAGCCCCAGGGAGAGGTGGTTCGAGCAGTACTTC

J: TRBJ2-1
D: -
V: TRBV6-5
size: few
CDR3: CASSPGTPDYYEQFF
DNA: TGTGCCAGCAGTCCCGGGACACCCGATTATTATGAGCAGTTCTTC

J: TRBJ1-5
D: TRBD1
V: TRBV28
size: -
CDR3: CASSFGTGDQPQHF
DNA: TGTGCCAGCAGTTTCGGGACAGGGGACCAGCCCCAGCATTTT

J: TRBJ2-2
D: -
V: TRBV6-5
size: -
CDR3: CASSTLPNTGELFF
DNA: TGTGCCAGCAGTACACTACCGAACACCGGGGAGCTGTTTTTT

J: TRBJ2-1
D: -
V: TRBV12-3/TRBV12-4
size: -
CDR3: CASSLNPGRGEQFF
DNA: TGTGCCAGCAGTTTAAATCCGGGAAGGGGTGAGCAGTTCTTC